Sequencing of this T cell receptor (beta chain) was carried out in a study of siplizumab effects on memory and regulatory T cells. Approximately 100,000 TCR templates per sample were sequenced. TCRdb keeps only in-frame clones here, not all; method: immunoSEQ multiplex PCR. The table records over 100,000 clones, about 94% of them present only once. This clone was seen once. The source of this sequence is a human donor in good health. Source material: Tregs sorted from blood.

The CDR3 nucleotides are TGTGCCAGCAGCTTGCAGGGCCGCACCATGGATGGCACCATATATTTT. This codes for CASSLQGRTMDGTIYF. The chain links TRBV5-8 to TRBJ1-3; possible D gene TRBD1, 5 bases. Germline V gene lookup returns CDR1 SGHTS and CDR2 YDEGEE. V lost 1 base and J 9 bases, leaving 20 bases between the germline ends. The CDR3 extends over 16 amino acids.